The source of this T cell receptor (beta chain) is a study of identical twins. General study findings and limits: Monozygotic twins shared more out-of-frame TCR alpha than recombination models predicted. While abundant cord blood beta clonotypes carried fewer insertions, memory repertoires showed no such pattern.

Via MiXCR, TCRdb re-called the 5' RACE reads, giving one row per CDR3 protein. The table lists about 530,000 distinct CDR3 sequences, over 12% of them singletons. CDR3 length equals 15 residues. V dropped 1 base and J dropped 8 bases, with 17 bases sitting between them. Germline loops: CDR1 LGHDT, CDR2 YNNKEL (reference sequence). All donors were healthy, and all were Caucasian. In this sample, this clonotype turned up a few times. The target antigen is unknown. The same data also went into a second study, on yellow fever vaccine responses in identical twins.

Sequences were obtained from CD4+ T cells sorted from blood. This clonotype was sampled from a young woman in good health. The V call is TRBV3-1, the J call TRBJ1-2; the D gene is possibly TRBD1 (6 bases). CDR3: CASSQVVLGAFGYTF. DNA for the CDR3: TGTGCCAGCAGCCAAGTGGTATTGGGGGCGTTCGGCTACACCTTC.